The clone carrying this T cell receptor beta chain has a single count. What it binds is unknown. Assay used: immunoSEQ multiplex PCR; TCRdb lists only in-frame clones, some missing. The table includes 25,000 to 35,000 clones, over 85% detected once. The data are from a study of T cells after posttransplantation cyclophosphamide. Study-level results: Recipient CMV seropositivity and CMV reactivation strongly tracked TRB clonality. Later blood repertoires were often dominated by clones from the donor CD8+ memory compartment.

Sequenced material: PBMCs. The sequence came from a woman aged 40 to 50 with a blood cancer, CMV-positive, and with a related stem cell donor.

Here the CDR3 reads CASSLLASGEAFF. The CDR3 nucleotides are TGTGCCAGCAGTTTGTTGGCCTCGGGTGAAGCTTTCTTT. This chain links TRBV28 with TRBJ1-1; D remains unclear. Looked up from germline, CDR1 is MDHEN and CDR2 is SYDVKM. V gave up 3 bases and J gave up 7 bases, with 12 bases separating them. The CDR3 is made up of 13 amino acids. Filled out from reference TRBV28 and TRBJ1-1, the complete variable domain reads DVKVTQSSRYLVKRTGEKVFLECVQDMDHENMFWYRQDPGLGLRLIYFSYDVKMKEKGDIPEGYSVSREKKERFSLILESASTNQTSMYLCASSLLASGEAFFGQGTRLTVV.